The 4 T cell receptor beta chains below come from one sample, sequenced in a study of control samples from healthy donors and cancer patients. Sequenced by immunoSEQ multiplex PCR; TCRdb stores in-frame clones only, minus some. Among roughly 180,000 clones listed, about 93% were seen once. The specimen was blood. The origin of the receptors is a woman in her sixties or seventies in good health.

The CDR3 here is CASSHSEDTQYF. The CDR3 nucleotides are TGTGCCAGCAGCCACTCGGAAGATACGCAGTATTTT. The V gene is TRBV3-1 (or the pseudogene TRBV3-2), the J gene TRBJ2-3, with no clear D. Germline V gene sequence: CDR1 LGHDT, CDR2 YNNKEL (reference sequence). This CDR3 comprises 12 residues. Trimming pared 3 bases from V and 5 bases from J, leaving 6 bases between.

The chain employs TRBV6-2 or TRBV6-3 and TRBJ2-3; TRBD2 aligns across 11 bases. CDR3 length equals 18 residues. Per the germline V gene, CDR1 is MNHEY and CDR2 is SVGEGT. The trim removed 2 bases at V and 1 base at J, leaving 8 bases unmatched. The CDR3 region has the DNA TGTGCCAGCAGTTACCCCCTGACTAGCGGGATACGCACAGATACGCAGTATTTT. Its protein product is CASSYPLTSGIRTDTQYF.

The rearrangement uses TRBV6-5 and TRBJ1-1; D remains ambiguous. The V gene lost 6 bases and the J gene lost 7 bases, with 15 bases spanning the gap. The CDR3 spans 13 residues. CDR1 MNHEY and CDR2 SVGAGI come from the germline V gene. Written as DNA, the CDR3 is TGTGCCAGCAGATTGGGCATGTTGGGTGAAGCTTTCTTT. Translation: CASRLGMLGEAFF.

The chain combines TRBV7-8 with TRBJ1-1, with D hard to call. The V end lost 2 bases, the J end lost 5 bases, and 9 bases lay between the germline ends. This CDR3 has 13 amino acids. Germline V gene lookup returns CDR1 SGHVS and CDR2 FQNEAQ. The CDR3 DNA is TGTGCCAGCAGCTTAATTGCGAGGACTGAAGCTTTCTTT. Amino acids: CASSLIARTEAFF.